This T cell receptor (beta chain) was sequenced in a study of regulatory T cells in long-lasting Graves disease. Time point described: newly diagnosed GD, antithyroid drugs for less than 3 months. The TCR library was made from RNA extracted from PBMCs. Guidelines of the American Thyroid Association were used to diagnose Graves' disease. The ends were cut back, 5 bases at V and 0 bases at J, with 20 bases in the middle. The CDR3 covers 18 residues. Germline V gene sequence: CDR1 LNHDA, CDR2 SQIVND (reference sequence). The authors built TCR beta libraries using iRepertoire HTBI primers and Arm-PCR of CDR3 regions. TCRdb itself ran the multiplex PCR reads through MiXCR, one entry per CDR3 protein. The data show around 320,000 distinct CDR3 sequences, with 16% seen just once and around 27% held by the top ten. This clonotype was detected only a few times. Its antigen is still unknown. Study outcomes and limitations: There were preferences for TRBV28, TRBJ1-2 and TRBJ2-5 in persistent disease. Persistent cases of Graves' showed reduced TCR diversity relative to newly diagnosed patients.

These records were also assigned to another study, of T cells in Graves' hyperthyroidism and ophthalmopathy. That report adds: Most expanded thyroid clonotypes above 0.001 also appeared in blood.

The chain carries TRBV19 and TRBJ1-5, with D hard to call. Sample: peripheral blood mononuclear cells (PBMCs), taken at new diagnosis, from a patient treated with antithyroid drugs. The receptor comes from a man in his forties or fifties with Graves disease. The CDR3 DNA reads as TGTGCCAGTAGTGCGGAAGGAGGGAACTACTATAGCAATCAGCCCCAGCATTTT. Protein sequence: CASSAEGGNYYSNQPQHF.